This paragraph covers one TCR beta chain sequence. This sample was included in a study of CD8 T cells in Susac syndrome. Random hexamers were used to reverse transcribe an amount of roughly 0.45 to 1 ug RNA. TCRdb ran MiXCR on the immunoSEQ multiplex PCR reads and lists one entry per CDR3 protein. The sample shows 150,000 to 200,000 distinct CDR3 sequences, roughly 90% of them seen only once. The V end was cut by 4 bases, the J end by 1 base, with 8 bases between. The CDR3 length is 13 residues. The germline V gene encodes CDR1 MGHRA and CDR2 YSYEKL. The origin of this receptor is a human donor with Susac syndrome. The sample was CD4+ T cells from PBMCs. The rearrangement joins TRBV4-1 to TRBJ2-7; no reliable D call. CDR3 amino acids: CASSRDDSYEQYF. The DNA for the CDR3 is TGCGCCAGCAGCCGAGACGATTCCTACGAGCAGTACTTC.